These T cell receptor beta chains were read from a single sample in a study of CD8 T cells in Susac syndrome. TCRdb reanalysed the immunoSEQ multiplex PCR reads using MiXCR and keeps one entry per CDR3 protein. The table has 95,000 to 150,000 distinct CDR3 sequences, 94% seen once. The specimen was CD4+ T cells from PBMCs. The receptor source for this set is a human donor in good health. CDR3s include the opening cysteine and the closing phenylalanine or tryptophan. The D gene is left open where the match is weak. Some rows have no size entry. The others give once, few or many, or a class for an expanded clone.

V gene	D gene	J gene	clone size	CDR3 DNA	CDR3 protein
TRBV20-1	.	TRBJ2-3	.	TGCAGTGCTAGTCGATCAGTAGGAGATACGCAGTATTTT	CSASRSVGDTQYF
TRBV29-1	.	TRBJ2-1	.	TGCAGCGCTGTCGGTAGGGGGGAGAATAATGAGCAGTTCTTC	CSAVGRGENNEQFF
TRBV14	TRBD2	TRBJ2-1	.	TGTGCCAGCAGTGGACTAGCGGGATTAAGCTCCTACAATGAGCAGTTCTTC	CASSGLAGLSSYNEQFF
TRBV19	.	TRBJ2-7	once	TGTGCCAGTAGTATGTCGGACAGAGGATACTACGAGCAGTACTTC	CASSMSDRGYYEQYF
TRBV2	.	TRBJ1-2	.	TGTGCCAGCAGTGGGAGGGATCGGAGTGGCTACACCTTC	CASSGRDRSGYTF
TRBV19	TRBD2	TRBJ2-3	.	TGTGCCGCGGGTCTAGCGGTTTCTAATACGCAGTATTTT	CAAGLAVSNTQYF
TRBV7-3	.	TRBJ1-4	.	TGTGCCAGCAGTGGAGGCGGGGAGTACAAACTGTTTTTT	CASSGGGEYKLFF
TRBV15	.	TRBJ2-3	.	TGTGCCACCAGCAGAGACCCTACGCAAGGGGCAGATACGCAGTATTTT	CATSRDPTQGADTQYF
TRBV20-1	TRBD1	TRBJ1-5	.	TGCAGTGCTATCCCACTCGACAGGGGCAATCAGCCCCAGCATTTT	CSAIPLDRGNQPQHF
TRBV28	TRBD1	TRBJ2-2	.	TGTGCCAGCAGGTCGGGGACAGGGGCCGAGCTGTTTTTT	CASRSGTGAELFF
TRBV29-1	TRBD2	TRBJ2-3	.	TGCAGCGGCCTTCCTAGCGGGGACGCCGCTGCGCAGTATTTT	CSGLPSGDAAAQYF
TRBV28	.	TRBJ1-5	.	TGTGCCAACCGTCTTTGGGGCCAGCCCCAGCATTTT	CANRLWGQPQHF
TRBV7-9	.	TRBJ2-2	few	TGTGCCAGCAGCTTAGCGTCGGGTCCCGGGGAGCTGTTTTTT	CASSLASGPGELFF
TRBV7-9	.	TRBJ2-1	once	TGTGCCAGCAGCAGACGGACTTCAAGAAATGAGCAGTTCTTC	CASSRRTSRNEQFF
TRBV27	TRBD1	TRBJ1-5	.	TGTGCCAGCAGTAGAGGGGACAGTGATAATCAGCCCCAGCATTTT	CASSRGDSDNQPQHF
TRBV5-1	TRBD1	TRBJ2-5	.	TGCGCCAGCCAGGCCGGACAGGGCCAAGAGACCCAGTACTTC	CASQAGQGQETQYF
TRBV3-1	.	TRBJ1-1	.	TGTGCCAGCAGCCAAGGAGAGAACACTGAAGCTTTCTTT	CASSQGENTEAFF
TRBV5-1	.	TRBJ1-5	.	TGCGCCAGCAGCTTGGGTTTCCAAAATCAGCCCCAGCATTTT	CASSLGFQNQPQHF
TRBV12-3/TRBV12-4	.	TRBJ1-2	once	TGTGCCAGCACTCTCGTCCGGGAAGGCTACACCTTC	CASTLVREGYTF
TRBV5-1	TRBD1	TRBJ1-6	.	TGCGCCAGCAGCTTATCCGGGACAGGGGGCAATAATTCACCCCTCCACTTT	CASSLSGTGGNNSPLHF
TRBV11-2	.	TRBJ2-3	once	TGTGCCAGCAGCTTATGGCAGGGCACAGATACGCAGTATTTT	CASSLWQGTDTQYF
TRBV4-3	.	TRBJ2-3	.	TGCGCCAGCAGCCAGGGCCTCACAGATACGCAGTATTTT	CASSQGLTDTQYF
TRBV27	.	TRBJ2-3	.	TGTGCCAGCAGTTTGAGACGGTTCGGCAGCACAGATACGCAGTATTTT	CASSLRRFGSTDTQYF
TRBV2	TRBD2	TRBJ2-7	.	TGTGCCAGCAGTGTGTCTAGCGGGAGGGCCTACGAGCAGTACTTC	CASSVSSGRAYEQYF
TRBV28	.	TRBJ2-7	.	TGTGCCAGCAGTCCCCTAGAGTACGAGCAGTACTTC	CASSPLEYEQYF
TRBV7-2	.	TRBJ1-5	.	TGTGCCAGCAGCTTAGCTATGGGTAACAATCAGCCCCAGCATTTT	CASSLAMGNNQPQHF
TRBV6-6	TRBD2	TRBJ2-5	.	TGTGCCAGCAGTGCGACTAGCGGGAGAGGAGAGACCCAGTACTTC	CASSATSGRGETQYF
TRBV12-3/TRBV12-4	TRBD2	TRBJ2-1	.	TGTGCCAGCAGTTTAGAAGGACTAGCAACGTCCTACAATGAGCAGTTCTTC	CASSLEGLATSYNEQFF
TRBV28	TRBD1	TRBJ2-2	.	TGTGCCAGCACAGCGGGACAGGGGGCAAGTGACACCGGGGAGCTGTTTTTT	CASTAGQGASDTGELFF
TRBV12-3/TRBV12-4	.	TRBJ2-7	few	TGTGCCAGCAGTCCAGGGGGGTACTACGAGCAGTACTTC	CASSPGGYYEQYF
TRBV10-3	TRBD1	TRBJ2-6	.	TGTGCCACCTGGACAGGACTCTCTGGGGCCAACGTCCTGACTTTC	CATWTGLSGANVLTF
TRBV20-1	TRBD2	TRBJ2-2	.	TGCAGTGCTAGATGGGGGGGGAGCTACACCGGGGAGCTGTTTTTT	CSARWGGSYTGELFF
TRBV7-8	TRBD2	TRBJ2-5	.	TGTGCCAGCAGCTTATCCACGGGGGGGGAGACCCAGTACTTC	CASSLSTGGETQYF
TRBV2	.	TRBJ1-5	.	TGTGCCAGCAGTAGGGACGTCGGACAGCCCCAGCATTTT	CASSRDVGQPQHF
TRBV5-1	.	TRBJ2-1	.	TGCGCCAGCAGCAGGGGACTCCTGGGGCAGTTCTTC	CASSRGLLGQFF
TRBV15	.	TRBJ2-1	few	TGTGCCACCAGCAGAGGGTTCTCAGGCATCTTGTACAATGAGCAGTTCTTC	CATSRGFSGILYNEQFF
TRBV5-1	.	TRBJ2-2	.	TGCGCCAGCAGCTTGACCGGGACATCCGGCACCGGGGAGCTGTTTTTT	CASSLTGTSGTGELFF